This is a list of T cell receptor beta chains from one sample in a study of blood T cell repertoires in COVID-19. Some clones are missing from TCRdb's copy, which holds only in-frame ones; the method was immunoSEQ multiplex PCR. The sample lists 40,000 or so clones; approximately 69% were seen once. Sequencing was performed on peripheral blood. These receptors originate from a man in his 70s with COVID-19, enrolled during active disease. Each CDR3 is given with its conserved first and last residue. Fields, in order: V gene, clone size, D gene, J gene, CDR3 protein, CDR3 DNA. D genes are given only for firm matches. Where a row states a size, it is once, few, many or the class of an expanded clone; other rows omit it.

V: TRBV6-5; size: NA; D: NA; J: TRBJ1-2; CDR3: CASSPDTYGYTF; DNA: TGTGCCAGCAGCCCCGACACGTATGGCTACACCTTC
V: TRBV30; size: NA; D: TRBD2; J: TRBJ2-1; CDR3: CAWKKPSGNEQFF; DNA: TGTGCCTGGAAAAAGCCTAGCGGCAATGAGCAGTTCTTC
V: TRBV11-2; size: NA; D: NA; J: TRBJ2-3; CDR3: CASSLVIGLTDTQYF; DNA: TGTGCCAGCAGCTTAGTCATCGGACTCACAGATACGCAGTATTTT
V: TRBV10-3; size: few; D: NA; J: TRBJ2-2; CDR3: CAISAATTVNTGELFF; DNA: TGTGCCATCAGTGCCGCGACGACAGTGAACACCGGGGAGCTGTTTTTT
V: TRBV10-2; size: NA; D: TRBD2; J: TRBJ2-7; CDR3: CASSEVPAGGSYEQYF; DNA: TGCGCCAGCAGTGAGGTCCCAGCGGGAGGCTCCTACGAGCAGTACTTC
V: TRBV18; size: NA; D: TRBD1; J: TRBJ1-1; CDR3: CASSPGTGSHGEAFF; DNA: TGTGCCAGCTCACCGGGGACAGGGTCTCATGGGGAAGCTTTCTTT
V: TRBV28; size: NA; D: TRBD1; J: TRBJ1-1; CDR3: CASRPNRGRDTEAFF; DNA: TGTGCCAGCAGGCCTAACAGGGGACGGGACACTGAAGCTTTCTTT
V: TRBV6-5; size: NA; D: NA; J: TRBJ1-5; CDR3: CASRRVSSNQPQHF; DNA: TGTGCCAGCCGCAGGGTGAGTAGCAATCAGCCCCAGCATTTT
V: TRBV7-3; size: few; D: TRBD1; J: TRBJ2-1; CDR3: CASSFPGTAANEQFF; DNA: TGTGCCAGCAGCTTTCCCGGGACAGCCGCTAATGAGCAGTTCTTC
V: TRBV12-3/TRBV12-4; size: NA; D: NA; J: TRBJ2-1; CDR3: CASTISGYNEQFF; DNA: TGTGCCAGCACCATTAGCGGTTACAATGAGCAGTTCTTC
V: TRBV6-5; size: NA; D: NA; J: TRBJ1-1; CDR3: CASSYGAGLGTEAFF; DNA: TGTGCCAGCAGTTACGGGGCGGGGTTAGGTACTGAAGCTTTCTTT
V: TRBV5-1; size: once; D: TRBD1; J: TRBJ1-2; CDR3: CASSPLQGQGGGYTF; DNA: TGCGCCAGCAGCCCGCTTCAGGGACAGGGAGGCGGCTACACCTTC
V: TRBV5-1; size: many; D: NA; J: TRBJ2-7; CDR3: CASSLAQFSYEQYF; DNA: TGCGCCAGCAGCTTGGCACAGTTCTCCTACGAGCAGTACTTC
V: TRBV11-3; size: NA; D: TRBD1; J: TRBJ2-5; CDR3: CASSRDRETQYF; DNA: TGTGCCAGCAGCCGGGACAGGGAGACCCAGTACTTC
V: TRBV4-3; size: NA; D: TRBD2; J: TRBJ2-5; CDR3: CASSPLAGETQYF; DNA: TGCGCCAGCAGCCCTCTAGCGGGGGAGACCCAGTACTTC
V: TRBV6-5; size: NA; D: NA; J: TRBJ1-1; CDR3: CATYFGGNSNTEAFF; DNA: TGTGCCACTTACTTTGGGGGGAACTCGAACACTGAAGCTTTCTTT
V: TRBV5-5; size: NA; D: NA; J: TRBJ2-7; CDR3: CASSPAGSVVYEQYF; DNA: TGTGCCAGCAGCCCAGCCGGGTCAGTCGTTTACGAGCAGTACTTC
V: TRBV7-2; size: NA; D: NA; J: TRBJ2-7; CDR3: CASSQIYGYEQYF; DNA: TGTGCCAGCAGCCAAATTTACGGCTACGAGCAGTACTTC
V: TRBV19; size: once; D: TRBD1; J: TRBJ2-7; CDR3: CASMDRAYEQYF; DNA: TGTGCCAGTATGGACAGGGCCTACGAGCAGTACTTC
V: TRBV6-4; size: NA; D: NA; J: TRBJ1-2; CDR3: CASSVHPNYGYTF; DNA: TGTGCCAGCAGTGTACATCCTAACTATGGCTACACCTTC
V: TRBV4-2; size: NA; D: NA; J: TRBJ2-3; CDR3: CASSQDNGMSTDTQYF; DNA: TGTGCCAGCAGCCAAGATAACGGGATGAGCACAGATACGCAGTATTTT
V: TRBV28; size: NA; D: NA; J: TRBJ2-7; CDR3: CASSLYGGTHLSYEQYF; DNA: TGTGCCAGCAGTTTATACGGGGGAACTCACCTCTCCTACGAGCAGTACTTC
V: TRBV9; size: NA; D: TRBD2; J: TRBJ2-1; CDR3: CASQGRGGNEQFF; DNA: TGTGCCAGCCAAGGACGGGGGGGGAATGAGCAGTTCTTC
V: TRBV6-1; size: NA; D: NA; J: TRBJ1-4; CDR3: CASSEPGINEKLFF; DNA: TGTGCCAGCAGTGAACCGGGGATAAATGAAAAACTGTTTTTT
V: TRBV12-3/TRBV12-4; size: NA; D: TRBD1; J: TRBJ1-1; CDR3: CASRRGQGTEAFF; DNA: TGTGCCAGCAGGAGGGGACAGGGTACTGAAGCTTTCTTT
V: TRBV19; size: few; D: NA; J: TRBJ2-3; CDR3: CASSGLANTDTQYF; DNA: TGTGCCAGTAGTGGTCTAGCAAACACAGATACGCAGTATTTT
V: TRBV19; size: once; D: NA; J: TRBJ1-1; CDR3: CASSQSGPGSEAFF; DNA: TGTGCCAGTAGCCAATCCGGCCCGGGGTCCGAAGCTTTCTTT
V: TRBV11-2; size: once; D: TRBD1; J: TRBJ2-3; CDR3: CASSLTGALVDTQYF; DNA: TGTGCCAGCAGCTTGACAGGGGCGCTGGTTGATACGCAGTATTTT
V: TRBV5-6; size: NA; D: TRBD2; J: TRBJ2-1; CDR3: CASSLGRTSVYNEQFF; DNA: TGTGCCAGCAGCCTGGGCAGGACTAGCGTTTACAATGAGCAGTTCTTC
V: TRBV28; size: NA; D: NA; J: TRBJ2-1; CDR3: CASSLEGGSNEQFF; DNA: TGTGCCAGCAGCCTGGAAGGCGGTTCCAATGAGCAGTTCTTC
V: TRBV27; size: few; D: NA; J: TRBJ1-6; CDR3: CASTKRGHRDYNSPLHF; DNA: TGTGCCAGCACCAAGAGGGGACACCGGGATTATAATTCACCCCTCCACTTT
V: TRBV7-8; size: NA; D: TRBD2; J: TRBJ2-1; CDR3: CASSLAWLAGGRWDNEQFF; DNA: TGTGCCAGCAGCTTAGCTTGGCTAGCGGGGGGGCGATGGGACAATGAGCAGTTCTTC
V: TRBV4-3; size: NA; D: NA; J: TRBJ1-3; CDR3: CASSQVGAGNTIYF; DNA: TGCGCCAGCAGCCAAGTAGGGGCTGGAAACACCATATATTTT
V: TRBV29-1; size: NA; D: TRBD1; J: TRBJ1-3; CDR3: CSVAPGQGDTIYF; DNA: TGCAGCGTCGCCCCGGGACAGGGGGACACCATATATTTT
V: TRBV27; size: NA; D: NA; J: TRBJ2-6; CDR3: CASSSTSSGANVLTF; DNA: TGTGCCAGCAGTTCTACGAGCTCTGGGGCCAACGTCCTGACTTTC
V: TRBV4-2; size: NA; D: TRBD2; J: TRBJ2-5; CDR3: CASSQVSGGAETQYF; DNA: TGTGCCAGCAGCCAGGTTAGCGGGGGGGCGGAGACCCAGTACTTC
V: TRBV2; size: NA; D: NA; J: TRBJ2-7; CDR3: CASSQAYEQYF; DNA: TGTGCCAGCAGCCAAGCATACGAGCAGTACTTC
V: TRBV5-6; size: NA; D: NA; J: TRBJ1-6; CDR3: CASSLGDRSPLHF; DNA: TGTGCCAGCAGCTTGGGCGATCGATCACCCCTCCACTTT
V: TRBV27; size: once; D: NA; J: TRBJ1-2; CDR3: CASSLGSRGYGYTF; DNA: TGTGCCAGCAGTTTAGGCAGCCGGGGCTATGGCTACACCTTC
V: TRBV11-2; size: NA; D: NA; J: TRBJ1-1; CDR3: CASSSRSGAFF; DNA: TGTGCCAGCAGTTCCAGGTCTGGAGCTTTCTTT
V: TRBV7-2; size: NA; D: NA; J: TRBJ1-5; CDR3: CASSLIRAGNQPQHF; DNA: TGTGCCAGCAGCTTAATCAGGGCTGGTAATCAGCCCCAGCATTTT
V: TRBV28; size: NA; D: NA; J: TRBJ2-6; CDR3: CASSPGEGRFAYGANVLTF; DNA: TGTGCCAGCAGTCCCGGAGAGGGGAGGTTTGCTTATGGGGCCAACGTCCTGACTTTC
V: TRBV5-1; size: NA; D: TRBD2; J: TRBJ2-7; CDR3: CASREGLVYEQYF; DNA: TGCGCCAGCAGAGAGGGACTAGTCTACGAGCAGTACTTC
V: TRBV4-1; size: NA; D: NA; J: TRBJ1-2; CDR3: CASSQVTSYSYGYTF; DNA: TGCGCCAGCAGCCAAGTAACTAGTTATTCCTATGGCTACACCTTC
V: TRBV6-1; size: NA; D: NA; J: TRBJ2-3; CDR3: CASSEKAGGTDTQYF; DNA: TGTGCCAGCAGTGAAAAGGCGGGTGGCACAGATACGCAGTATTTT
V: TRBV27; size: NA; D: NA; J: TRBJ1-5; CDR3: CASSLRRNQPQHF; DNA: TGTGCCAGCAGTTTAAGGAGAAATCAGCCCCAGCATTTT
V: TRBV15; size: NA; D: NA; J: TRBJ1-1; CDR3: CATSRDITGTTEAFF; DNA: TGTGCCACCAGCAGAGATATAACAGGGACCACTGAAGCTTTCTTT
V: TRBV10-3; size: NA; D: NA; J: TRBJ1-6; CDR3: CAISESSHYSPLHF; DNA: TGTGCCATCAGTGAGTCGAGTCATTACTCACCCCTCCACTTT
V: TRBV6-4; size: NA; D: TRBD2; J: TRBJ2-2; CDR3: CASSPSGRPTGELFF; DNA: TGTGCCAGCAGTCCTAGCGGGAGACCCACCGGGGAGCTGTTTTTT
V: TRBV5-1; size: NA; D: NA; J: TRBJ2-5; CDR3: CASSSDQRTTNLQETQYF; DNA: TGCGCCAGCAGCTCCGACCAGAGGACAACAAACCTCCAAGAGACCCAGTACTTC
V: TRBV5-1; size: NA; D: TRBD2; J: TRBJ2-1; CDR3: CASSSPGTSGPQFF; DNA: TGCGCCAGCAGCTCCCCCGGGACTAGCGGACCTCAGTTCTTC
V: TRBV29-1; size: NA; D: TRBD1; J: TRBJ2-7; CDR3: CSVLTGGHSEYF; DNA: TGCAGCGTTTTGACAGGGGGACATTCGGAGTACTTC
V: TRBV18; size: NA; D: NA; J: TRBJ1-2; CDR3: CASSSYTGTIYGYTF; DNA: TGTGCCAGCTCATCGTATACCGGGACAATCTATGGCTACACCTTC
V: TRBV14; size: NA; D: TRBD2; J: TRBJ2-1; CDR3: CASSQAFASGGPQFF; DNA: TGTGCCAGCAGCCAAGCGTTCGCTAGCGGGGGGCCTCAGTTCTTC
V: TRBV4-3; size: NA; D: NA; J: TRBJ1-5; CDR3: CASSQDPDQPQHF; DNA: TGCGCCAGCAGCCAAGATCCCGATCAGCCCCAGCATTTT
V: TRBV5-4; size: NA; D: TRBD1; J: TRBJ1-2; CDR3: CASSLGQGTIYGYTF; DNA: TGTGCCAGCAGCTTGGGACAGGGTACTATATATGGCTACACCTTC
V: TRBV20-1; size: NA; D: NA; J: TRBJ2-1; CDR3: CSATGQREQFF; DNA: TGCAGTGCTACAGGTCAACGTGAGCAGTTCTTC